This T cell receptor beta chain appears in the sequencing data of a study of T cells in Graves' hyperthyroidism and ophthalmopathy. Template material for amplifying TCR beta CDR3 regions consisted of RNA transcripts. The HTBI primer set drove a first-round RT-PCR of the TCR CDR3. TCRdb re-called the multiplex PCR reads through MiXCR, storing one row per CDR3 protein. Altogether around 430,000 distinct CDR3 sequences are present, about 15% being singletons, with the ten largest covering approximately 32%. The sequenced sample was blood. The clonotype originates from a woman under 40 with Graves' hyperthyroidism.

The CDR3: CAWSVLSTTEAFF. DNA for the CDR3: TGTGCCTGGAGTGTACTTTCAACCACTGAAGCTTTCTTT. The chain has TRBV30 and TRBJ1-1; the D is unclear. Trimming stripped 0 bases from V and 4 bases from J, with 9 bases between. This CDR3 spans 13 amino acids. Germline CDR1 GTSNPN, CDR2 SVGIG (reference sequence).